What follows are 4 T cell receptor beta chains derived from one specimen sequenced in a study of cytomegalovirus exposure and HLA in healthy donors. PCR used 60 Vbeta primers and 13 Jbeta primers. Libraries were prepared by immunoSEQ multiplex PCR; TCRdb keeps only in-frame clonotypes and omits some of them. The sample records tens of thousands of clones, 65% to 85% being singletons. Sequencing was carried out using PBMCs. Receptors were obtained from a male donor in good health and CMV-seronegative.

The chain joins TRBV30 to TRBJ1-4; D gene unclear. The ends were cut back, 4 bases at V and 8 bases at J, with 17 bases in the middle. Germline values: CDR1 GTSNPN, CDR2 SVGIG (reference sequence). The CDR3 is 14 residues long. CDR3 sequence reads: CAWTAATFGEKLFF. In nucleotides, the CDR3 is TGTGCCTGGACGGCAGCGACCTTTGGAGAAAAACTGTTTTTT. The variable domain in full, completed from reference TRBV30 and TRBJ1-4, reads SQTIHQWPATLVQPVGSPLSLECTVEGTSNPNLYWYRQAAGRGLQLLFYSVGIGQISSEVPQNLSASRPQDRQFILSSKKLLLSDSGFYLCAWTAATFGEKLFFGSGTQLSVL.

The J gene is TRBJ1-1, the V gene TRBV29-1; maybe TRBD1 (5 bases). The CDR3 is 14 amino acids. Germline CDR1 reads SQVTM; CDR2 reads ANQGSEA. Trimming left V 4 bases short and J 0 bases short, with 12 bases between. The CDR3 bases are TGCAGCGTTGTGGTGACAGCAATGAACACTGAAGCTTTCTTT. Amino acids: CSVVVTAMNTEAFF.

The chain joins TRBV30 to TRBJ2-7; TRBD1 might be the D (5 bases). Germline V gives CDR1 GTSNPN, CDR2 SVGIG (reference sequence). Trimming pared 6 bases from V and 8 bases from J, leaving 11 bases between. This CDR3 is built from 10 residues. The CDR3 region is CACTQVQQYF. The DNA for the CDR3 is TGTGCCTGCACACAGGTCCAGCAGTACTTC.

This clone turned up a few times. The DNA of the CDR3 is TGCGCCAGCAGTTCCCCGGACAGGCGGTATGGCTACACCTTC. Amino acids: CASSSPDRRYGYTF. V and J are TRBV23-1 and TRBJ1-2; 7 bases are shared with TRBD1. TRBV23-1 is an ORF; its function is uncertain. With 5 bases clipped from V and 5 bases from J, the junction kept 8 bases outside the gene matches. The CDR3 spans 14 residues.